This TCR beta chain was identified in a study of blood T cell repertoires in COVID-19. Study as a whole: The origin of the acute and convalescent COVID-19 samples was the United States, Italy and Spain.

The germline V gene has CDR1 SQVTM and CDR2 ANQGSEA. This CDR3 is built from 15 residues. V lost 5 bases and J lost 0; bases outside the gene matches: 7. Authors' data handling: Amplified reference gene primers provided the basis for estimating nucleated cell counts. Generated by immunoSEQ multiplex PCR, the TCRdb table keeps only in-frame clones and is missing some. V, J and clone size are taken as reported in that table, and D and trimming were inferred from the DNA itself. The sample yields 150,000 or so clones, roughly 82% seen once. Material for sequencing was peripheral blood. This TCR was sampled from a human donor with acute or convalescent COVID-19. The donor label of this sample is uncertain. V is TRBV29-1 and J is TRBJ1-3; 7 nucleotides line up with TRBD1. The CDR3 coding sequence is TGCAGCGTTCGAGACAGGGACCTCTCTGGAAACACCATATATTTT. Translated: CSVRDRDLSGNTIYF.